The present T cell receptor (beta chain) was sequenced within a study of shared clonotypes between healthy human individuals. Here immunoSEQ multiplex PCR was the method, and the copy in TCRdb shows in-frame clones only, minus some. The top ten hold roughly 1.2% of the sample, which has some 1.4 million clones, approximately 97% seen once. The CDR3 extends over 17 amino acids. Germline values: CDR1 SGHRS, CDR2 YFSETQ. After removal of 4 bases from V and 0 bases from J, the junction contained 8 bases not matched to a gene. The chain carries TRBV5-1 and TRBJ2-4, with 9 bases aligning to TRBD1. The sample consisted of naive CD4+ T cells sorted from blood. The sample's subset: CD45RA+ positively selected. This receptor was identified in a man younger than 45 in good health. The CDR3 bases are TGCGCCAGCAGCCTCGAAGGACAGGGGTTAGCCAAAAACATTCAGTACTTC. Protein product: CASSLEGQGLAKNIQYF.